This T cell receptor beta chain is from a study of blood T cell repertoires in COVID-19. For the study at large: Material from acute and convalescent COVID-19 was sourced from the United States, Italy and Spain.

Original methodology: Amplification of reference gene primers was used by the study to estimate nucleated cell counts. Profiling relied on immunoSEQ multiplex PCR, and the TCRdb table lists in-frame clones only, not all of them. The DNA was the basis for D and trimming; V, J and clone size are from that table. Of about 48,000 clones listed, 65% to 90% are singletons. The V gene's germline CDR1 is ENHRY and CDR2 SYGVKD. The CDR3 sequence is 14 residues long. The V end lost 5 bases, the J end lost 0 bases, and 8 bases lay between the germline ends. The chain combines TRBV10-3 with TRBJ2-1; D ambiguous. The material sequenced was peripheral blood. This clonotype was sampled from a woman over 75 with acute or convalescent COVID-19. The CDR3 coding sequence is TGTGCCATCAGTCAAGAGAGCTCCTACAATGAGCAGTTCTTC. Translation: CAISQESSYNEQFF.